The clone carrying this TCR beta chain came up a few times. Its antigen is undetermined. TCRdb keeps only in-frame clones here, not all; method: immunoSEQ multiplex PCR. The sample holds roughly 15,000 clones; around 75% are singletons and the top ten take around an eighth. V was cut by 5 bases and J by 2 bases, with 6 bases left in between. CDR3 length: 12 residues. CDR1 SGHTA and CDR2 FQGNSA come from the germline V gene. The data were obtained in a study of immune cell composition in non-small cell lung cancer. Notes on the study in general: Top 10 clone scores and clonality were higher in squamous than adenocarcinoma. Tumour-associated clones >0.5% occurred in about a third of adenocarcinomas, less than 80% of squamous. Adenocarcinomas with higher top tumour-associated clone frequency had more reactive TILs.

V is TRBV7-2 and J is TRBJ1-2; D remains unclear. The source is a human donor with non-small cell lung cancer. Sequencing was done on a sample of lung tumor tissue. The CDR3 here is CASSHINYGYTF. The CDR3 nucleotides are TGTGCCAGCAGCCACATAAACTATGGCTACACCTTC. Using reference TRBV7-2 and TRBJ1-2 for the parts outside the CDR3, the full variable domain is GAGVSQSPSNKVTEKGKDVELRCDPISGHTALYWYRQSLGQGLEFLIYFQGNSAPDKSGLPSDRFSAERTGGSVSTLTIQRTQQEDSAVYLCASSHINYGYTFGSGTRLTVV.